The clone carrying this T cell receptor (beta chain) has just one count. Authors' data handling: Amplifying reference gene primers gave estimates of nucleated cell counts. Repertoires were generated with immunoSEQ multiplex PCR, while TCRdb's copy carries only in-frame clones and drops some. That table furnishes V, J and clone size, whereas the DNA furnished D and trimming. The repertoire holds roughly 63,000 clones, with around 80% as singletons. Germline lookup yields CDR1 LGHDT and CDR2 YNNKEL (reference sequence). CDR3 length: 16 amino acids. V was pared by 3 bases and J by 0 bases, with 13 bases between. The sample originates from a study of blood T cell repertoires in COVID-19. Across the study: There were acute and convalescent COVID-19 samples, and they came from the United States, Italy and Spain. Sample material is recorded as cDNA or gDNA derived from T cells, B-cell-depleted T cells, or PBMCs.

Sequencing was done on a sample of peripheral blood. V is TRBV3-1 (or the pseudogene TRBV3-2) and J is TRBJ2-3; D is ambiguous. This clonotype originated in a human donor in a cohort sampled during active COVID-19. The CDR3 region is CASSHAAAPSTDTQYF. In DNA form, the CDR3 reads TGTGCCAGCAGCCACGCCGCGGCCCCTAGCACAGATACGCAGTATTTT.